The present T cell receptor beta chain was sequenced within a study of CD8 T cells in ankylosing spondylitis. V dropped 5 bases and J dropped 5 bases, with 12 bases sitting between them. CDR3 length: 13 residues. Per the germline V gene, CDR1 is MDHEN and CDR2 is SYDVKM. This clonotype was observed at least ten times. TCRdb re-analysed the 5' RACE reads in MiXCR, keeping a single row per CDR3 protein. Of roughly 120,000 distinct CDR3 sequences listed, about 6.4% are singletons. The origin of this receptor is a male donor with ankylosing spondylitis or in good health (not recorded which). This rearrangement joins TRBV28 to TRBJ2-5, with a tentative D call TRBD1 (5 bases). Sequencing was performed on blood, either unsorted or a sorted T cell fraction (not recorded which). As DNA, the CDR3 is TGTGCCAGCAGTCAGGCAGGGCGGGAGACCCAGTACTTC. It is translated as CASSQAGRETQYF.